These 4 T cell receptor beta chains were all obtained from the same sample, sequenced in a study of preoperative IRX-2 immunotherapy in early breast cancer. Clones were sequenced by immunoSEQ multiplex PCR, and TCRdb holds only the in-frame ones, with some missing. The table includes 55,000 to 70,000 clones, 94% detected once. Treatment defined: preoperative locoregional IRX-2 cytokine immunotherapy. Sample collection was performed from a patient treated with IRX-2 immunotherapy. The receptors derive from a human donor with breast cancer.

The chain joins TRBV5-6 to TRBJ2-6; D gene uncertain. This CDR3 comprises 16 residues. The V end was cut by 4 bases, the J end by 0 bases, with 11 bases between. Looked up from germline, CDR1 is SGHDT and CDR2 is YYEEEE. As DNA, the CDR3 is TGTGCCAGCAGCAAAGTAGGATTCTCTGGGGCCAACGTCCTGACTTTC. Translating it yields CASSKVGFSGANVLTF.

The chain employs TRBV23-1 and TRBJ2-7, with 8 positions matching TRBD2. TRBV23-1 is an ORF, and what it does is uncertain. The CDR3 runs to 14 residues. The V and J ends lost 6 bases and 0 bases, in that order; junction bases with no gene match: 4. The CDR3 region is CASRGREVSYEQYF. The CDR3 coding sequence is TGCGCCAGCAGGGGGCGGGAGGTCTCCTACGAGCAGTACTTC.

This chain joins TRBV29-1 and TRBJ2-7; 8 bases align to TRBD1. Germline values: CDR1 SQVTM, CDR2 ANQGSEA. This CDR3 is 13 amino acids long. V lost 6 bases to trimming and J lost 5 bases; unmatched junction nucleotides: 9. The CDR3 DNA sequence: TGCAGCGTGGGGGACAGGTTTTTGGACGAGCAGTACTTC. Translated, it gives CSVGDRFLDEQYF.

The table lists this clone with a count of one. This chain joins TRBV6-6 and TRBJ1-3; D remains ambiguous. The germline gives CDR1 MNHNY, CDR2 SVGAGI (reference sequence). The CDR3 consists of 11 residues. The V and J ends lost 8 bases and 3 bases respectively, with 5 bases between them. In DNA form, the CDR3 reads TGTGCCAGCCTGGGTGGAAACACCATATATTTT. Protein sequence: CASLGGNTIYF.